The subject of this entry is one T cell receptor beta chain. Its specificity is not known. Then a second PCR, running roughly 7 to 12 cycles, was carried out with a sample-barcoded 5' primer and a J-beta primer mix. The template-switch adaptor was a 5' adaptor with 12 random nucleotides. It tagged each cDNA molecule. Every sample gave at least 2.5 million paired-end reads containing CDR3. TCRdb processed the 5' RACE reads anew with MiXCR; each CDR3 protein has one entry. This repertoire shows more than 550,000 distinct CDR3 sequences, about 20% found once; its top ten account for about 22%. This sample stems from a study of blood T cells in healthy people across ages. Overall study findings and caveats: Correlation between TCR beta diversity and naive T cell percentage was strong. Older age coincided with a roughly linear decline in TCR beta diversity per million T cells.

CDR1 and CDR2 from the germline V gene are KGHDR and SFDVKD. The CDR3 extends over 16 amino acids. Trimming took 3 bases from V and 6 from J; bases not matched to a gene: 9. The gene calls are TRBV24-1 and TRBJ1-2; 10 nucleotides align to TRBD1. The sequence derives from a man aged 65 to 85 in good health. Specimen: blood. The CDR3 bases are TGTGCCACCAGTGATGTCATGACAGGGGGCGTTGATGGCTACACCTTC. Translated, it gives CATSDVMTGGVDGYTF.